Below are 32 T cell receptor beta chains sequenced from a single sample in a study of T cell repertoires in cytomegalovirus infection (dated by TCRdb to the late 2010s). This sample was sequenced with an Illumina HiSeq 1500. In-frame beta chains were kept once TCRdb had trimmed the public reads at Q25 with fastp and called clones with MiXCR. CDR3 protein duplicates are merged, each entry listing the most common genes and DNA. The sample includes around 490,000 distinct CDR3 sequences, with about 25% observed a single time. The ten largest clonotypes hold roughly an eighth of the sample. Input material: PBMCs. Receptor source: a human donor in good health (CMV status not recorded). Some clones in this sample may be carry-over from other donors' samples.

The V gene is TRBV27, the J gene TRBJ1-1; a possible D gene is TRBD1 (5 bases). Germline CDR1 MNHEY, CDR2 SMNVEV (reference sequence). V lost 2 bases, J lost 4 bases, and 11 bases lay in between. The CDR3 is 14 residues long. CDR3 DNA: TGTGCCAGCAGTTTAGTAGGGGTACTCACTGAAGCTTTCTTT. Protein sequence: CASSLVGVLTEAFF.

This clonotype has just a few counts. The gene calls are TRBV7-9 and TRBJ1-4; the D is unclear. V was trimmed by 2 bases and J by 7 bases, leaving 8 bases between them. The germline V gene has CDR1 SEHNR and CDR2 FQNEAQ (reference sequence). The CDR3 runs to 13 residues. The CDR3 DNA reads TGTGCCAGCAGCTTATCTGGCCGTGAAAAACTGTTTTTT. Protein sequence: CASSLSGREKLFF.

The chain uses TRBV11-2 and TRBJ2-3; 11 bases agree with TRBD2. Germline loops: CDR1 SGHAT, CDR2 FQNNGV. Losses at the gene ends were 0 bases for V and 3 bases for J; bases not matched to a gene: 8. CDR3 length: 18 residues. The CDR3 coding sequence is TGTGCCAGCAGCTTAGATCAGACTAGCGGGATGTGGACAGATACGCAGTATTTT. This sequence encodes CASSLDQTSGMWTDTQYF.

The rearrangement links TRBV7-8 to TRBJ2-1; no definite D call. The CDR3 is 15 amino acids. Germline CDR1 and CDR2: SGHVS and FQNEAQ. The V end was cut by 7 bases, the J end by 0 bases, with 13 bases between. The DNA of the CDR3 is TGTGCCAGCAATTCGGCCCCAAGCTCCTACAATGAGCAGTTCTTC. Protein sequence: CASNSAPSSYNEQFF.

This clonotype has just a few counts. The chain has TRBV14 and TRBJ2-3, with D possibly being TRBD1 (7 bases). The CDR3 is 14 amino acids. Trimming cost V 1 base and J 8 bases, with 13 bases left between them. Germline V CDR1 and CDR2: SGHDN, FVKESK. The CDR3 sequence is CASSQARGAGTQYF. The DNA of the CDR3 is TGTGCCAGCAGCCAAGCCAGGGGGGCCGGTACGCAGTATTTT. Together with reference TRBV14 and TRBJ2-3, the CDR3 gives the full variable domain: EAGVTQFPSHSVIEKGQTVTLRCDPISGHDNLYWYRRVMGKEIKFLLHFVKESKQDESGMPNNRFLAERTGGTYSTLKVQPAELEDSGVYFCASSQARGAGTQYFGPGTRLTVL.

V gene TRBV4-1 combines with J gene TRBJ2-7; perhaps TRBD1 as D (5 bases). Trimming stripped 1 base from V and 4 bases from J, with 11 bases between. Per germline, CDR1 MGHRA and CDR2 YSYEKL. This CDR3 has 14 residues. The CDR3 loop is CASSQGTGPYEQYV. CDR3 sequence (DNA): TGCGCCAGCAGCCAAGGAACAGGCCCGTACGAGCAGTACGTC.

This clonotype has a handful of counts. The CDR3 DNA is TGTGCCAGCAGTTCGGGGTCGGCCACTCTAGAGACCCAGTACTTC. Translation gives CASSSGSATLETQYF. The rearrangement joins TRBV28 to TRBJ2-5; weak D call: TRBD2 (5 bases). The CDR3 loop spans 15 amino acids. The germline CDR1 and CDR2 sequences are MDHEN and SYDVKM. V was clipped by 4 bases and J by 4 bases, with 16 bases between them.

This clonotype was recorded at least ten times. V gene TRBV7-2 combines with J gene TRBJ2-2; D ambiguous. Trimming took 5 bases from V and 3 from J, leaving 4 bases between them. The CDR3 extends over 12 amino acids. Germline V gene sequence: CDR1 SGHTA, CDR2 FQGNSA. The DNA for the CDR3 is TGTGCCAGCAGCATATACACCGGGGAGCTGTTTTTT. Translated: CASSIYTGELFF.

This clonotype was counted between two and nine times. This rearrangement joins TRBV7-3 to TRBJ2-5; TRBD2 agrees at 14 bases. Germline V CDR1 and CDR2: SGHTA, FQGTGA. The CDR3 has 16 residues. J was trimmed by 1 base and V by 5 bases; bases with no gene match: 3. CDR3 in amino acids: CASSPGTSGSQETQYF. The CDR3, as DNA: TGTGCCAGCAGCCCCGGGACTAGCGGGAGCCAAGAGACCCAGTACTTC. Based on the CDR3 plus reference TRBV7-3 and TRBJ2-5, the full variable domain is GAGVSQTPSNKVTEKGKYVELRCDPISGHTALYWYRQSLGQGPEFLIYFQGTGAADDSGLPNDRFFAVRPEGSVSTLKIQRTERGDSAVYLCASSPGTSGSQETQYFGPGTRLLVL.

The rearrangement links TRBV6-2 or TRBV6-3 to TRBJ2-5, with TRBD2 matching over 10 bases. The CDR3 has 16 residues. The germline V gene encodes CDR1 MNHEY and CDR2 SVGEGT. Trimming cost V 6 bases and J 2 bases; bases outside gene matches: 9. CDR3: CASSLQTSGPQETQYF. Written as DNA, the CDR3 is TGTGCCAGCAGCCTACAGACTAGCGGGCCGCAAGAGACCCAGTACTTC.

Only a few counts were recorded for this clonotype. The CDR3 sequence is CASSPGLAGNSYEQYV. The CDR3 nucleotides read TGTGCCAGCAGCCCCGGACTAGCGGGTAACTCCTACGAGCAGTACGTC. The chain joins TRBV7-9 to TRBJ2-7; 11 bases align to TRBD2. J gave up 0 bases and V 5 bases, and 6 bases lay outside the gene matches. From germline, CDR1 is SEHNR and CDR2 FQNEAQ (reference sequence). The CDR3 extends over 16 amino acids.

This clonotype was seen a handful of times. The chain couples TRBV7-9 to TRBJ1-4; D is uncertain. V lost 5 bases to trimming and J lost 6 bases, with 10 bases between them. This CDR3 spans 13 amino acids. Per the germline V gene, CDR1 is SEHNR and CDR2 is FQNEAQ (reference sequence). The CDR3 DNA follows: TGTGCCAGCAGCAAACGGGCCGATGAAAAACTGTTTTTT. It encodes CASSKRADEKLFF.

This sequence joins TRBV6-5 and TRBJ2-3; possibly TRBD2 for D (7 bases). Germline loops: CDR1 MNHEY, CDR2 SVGAGI. The CDR3 length is 17 residues. Trimming removed 4 bases from V and 4 bases from J, with 21 bases in between. The CDR3 DNA reads TGTGCCAGCAGTTTCTTGGGGGGGGCCGCGGCTTCAGATACGCAGTATTTT. Translating gives CASSFLGGAAASDTQYF.

In DNA form, the CDR3 reads TGTGCCAGCAGCTTAGTCTCCGGACTAGCACAAGAGACCCAGTACTTC. Protein product: CASSLVSGLAQETQYF. The chain recombines TRBV7-8 with TRBJ2-5, with 8 bases aligning to TRBD2. The germline V gene has CDR1 SGHVS and CDR2 FQNEAQ. The CDR3 contains 16 residues. Trimming at V came to 1 base and at J to 2 bases, leaving 6 bases not matched to a gene.

The gene calls are TRBV6-5 and TRBJ1-5; possibly TRBD1 for D (6 bases). CDR1 MNHEY and CDR2 SVGAGI come from the germline V gene. With 2 bases removed from V and 3 bases from J, the gap between germline ends came to 8 bases. The CDR3 loop spans 14 amino acids. The CDR3 DNA follows: TGTGCCAGCAGTTACCGGGGGCCCAATCAGCCCCAGCATTTT. It encodes CASSYRGPNQPQHF.

This clonotype was detected a few times. The rearrangement links TRBV20-1 to TRBJ1-2; TRBD1 matches 7 bases. Germline V gene data show CDR1 as DFQATT and CDR2 as SNEGSKA (reference sequence). CDR3 length: 14 residues. Trimming cost V 6 bases and J 6 bases; bases outside gene matches: 13. CDR3 protein: CSARNRGTLDGYTF. The CDR3 DNA follows: TGCAGTGCAAGGAACAGGGGAACACTCGATGGCTACACCTTC.

The chain uses TRBV20-1 and TRBJ2-1; 7 positions agree with TRBD2. Looked up from germline, CDR1 is DFQATT and CDR2 is SNEGSKA (reference sequence). Trimming cost V 7 bases and J 5 bases; bases outside gene matches: 5. This CDR3 region has 12 residues. This chain's CDR3 is CSVTSDHNEQFF. Written as DNA, the CDR3 is TGCAGTGTTACTAGCGATCACAATGAGCAGTTCTTC.

This clonotype came up many times. This chain links TRBV7-2 with TRBJ1-1; the D is unclear. The germline V gene encodes CDR1 SGHTA and CDR2 FQGNSA. V was trimmed by 3 bases and J by 4 bases, leaving 12 bases between them. This CDR3 region has 14 residues. Here the CDR3 DNA reads TGTGCCAGCAGCTTCCAACCTTATCTCACTGAAGCTTTCTTT. This codes for CASSFQPYLTEAFF.

This clonotype was counted many times. The chain carries TRBV7-8 and TRBJ1-2, with TRBD1 matching over 7 bases. This CDR3 contains 12 residues. Trimming took 5 bases from V and 5 from J; bases not matched to a gene: 2. Germline V gene data show CDR1 as SGHVS and CDR2 as FQNEAQ. The chain's CDR3 is CASSLGQYGYTF. The CDR3 DNA is TGTGCCAGCAGCCTGGGACAGTATGGCTACACCTTC.

This clonotype appeared a few times. The chain couples TRBV12-3 or TRBV12-4 to TRBJ1-3, with D unresolved. V shed 2 bases and J shed 0 bases, with 5 bases lying between them. CDR3 length: 14 residues. This CDR3 is CASSLSGSGNTIYF. The CDR3 DNA reads TGTGCCAGCAGTTTATCAGGCTCTGGAAACACCATATATTTT.

This clonotype was picked up a small number of times. The chain couples TRBV7-6 to TRBJ2-1; 7 bases are a match to TRBD2. Germline CDR1 reads SGHVS; CDR2 reads FNYEAQ. CDR3 length equals 15 residues. Germline trimming cut 1 base from V and 7 bases from J; bases unmatched to any gene: 7. CDR3 in DNA: TGTGCCAGCAGCTTAGGGGGAGGGCCCTCGAATGAGCAGTTCTTC. Encoded protein: CASSLGGGPSNEQFF.

Many counts were recorded for this clonotype. The chain links TRBV7-2 to TRBJ2-5, with 9 bases aligning to TRBD2. Trimming at V came to 5 bases and at J to 3 bases, leaving 7 bases not matched to a gene. The CDR3 covers 15 residues. Germline values: CDR1 SGHTA, CDR2 FQGNSA. DNA for the CDR3: TGTGCCAGCAGCGACAGTGCGGGAGGGGAAGAGACCCAGTACTTC. Encoded protein: CASSDSAGGEETQYF. The full variable domain, rest sourced from reference TRBV7-2 and TRBJ2-5, is GAGVSQSPSNKVTEKGKDVELRCDPISGHTALYWYRQSLGQGLEFLIYFQGNSAPDKSGLPSDRFSAERTGGSVSTLTIQRTQQEDSAVYLCASSDSAGGEETQYFGPGTRLLVL.

This clonotype has only a few counts. V usage is TRBV24-1 and J usage is TRBJ2-5, with TRBD1 matching 10 bases. This CDR3 is 15 amino acids long. CDR1 is KGHDR and CDR2 is SFDVKD in the germline V gene. J gave up 5 bases and V 5 bases, and 7 bases lay outside the gene matches. The CDR3 sequence is CATSGPGTGAETQYF. CDR3 DNA sequence: TGTGCCACCAGTGGCCCCGGGACAGGGGCCGAGACCCAGTACTTC.

This clonotype was recorded a few times. The J gene is TRBJ1-5, the V gene TRBV27, with D tentatively TRBD1 (5 bases). Trimming took off 6 bases at V and 4 bases at J, with 10 bases between the two ends. Germline values: CDR1 MNHEY, CDR2 SMNVEV (reference sequence). The CDR3 sequence is 13 residues long. For the CDR3, the DNA is TGTGCCAGCAGAGTGGGGCCTAATCAGCCCCAGCATTTT. Its translation is CASRVGPNQPQHF.

The chain links TRBV10-3 to TRBJ2-5; TRBD1 matches 7 bases. Germline CDR1 and CDR2: ENHRY and SYGVKD. Unmatched junction bases numbered 8, after V lost 9 bases and J lost 1 base. The CDR3 spans 14 residues. CDR3 amino acids: CAIKASGGQETQYF. The CDR3 DNA reads TGTGCCATTAAAGCTTCAGGGGGCCAAGAGACCCAGTACTTC.

The table lists this clonotype with many counts. The chain couples TRBV7-9 to TRBJ2-1; the D is unclear. CDR1 SEHNR and CDR2 FQNEAQ come from the germline V gene (reference sequence). V shed 6 bases and J shed 6 bases, with 12 bases lying between them. The CDR3 runs 13 residues. The CDR3 region is CASRWPWGNEQFF. The CDR3 nucleotides are TGTGCCAGCAGGTGGCCGTGGGGCAATGAGCAGTTCTTC. Full variable domain (rest looked up from reference TRBV7-9 and TRBJ2-1): DTGVSQNPRHKITKRGQNVTFRCDPISEHNRLYWYRQTLGQGPEFLTYFQNEAQLEKSRLLSDRFSAERPKGSFSTLEIQRTEQGDSAMYLCASRWPWGNEQFFGPGTRLTVL.

This chain uses TRBV12-3 or TRBV12-4 with TRBJ1-1; TRBD1 matches 8 bases. CDR3 length: 16 residues. The V and J ends lost 6 bases and 0 bases, in that order; junction bases with no gene match: 9. The CDR3 DNA reads TGTGCCAGCAGCCAGGACAGGGCGCCTATGAACACTGAAGCTTTCTTT. This translates into CASSQDRAPMNTEAFF.

The chain recombines TRBV7-9 with TRBJ1-5; possibly TRBD1 for D (5 bases). V was cut by 5 bases and J by 3 bases, with 11 bases left in between. Germline V gives CDR1 SEHNR, CDR2 FQNEAQ (reference sequence). The CDR3 is 14 residues long. This CDR3 is CASSRDGLNQPQHF. In nucleotides, the CDR3 is TGTGCCAGCAGCCGGGACGGACTCAATCAGCCCCAGCATTTT. The full variable domain, its missing parts supplied by reference TRBV7-9 and TRBJ1-5, is DTGVSQNPRHKITKRGQNVTFRCDPISEHNRLYWYRQTLGQGPEFLTYFQNEAQLEKSRLLSDRFSAERPKGSFSTLEIQRTEQGDSAMYLCASSRDGLNQPQHFGDGTRLSIL.

In this sample, this clonotype turned up many times. The CDR3 nucleotides are TGTGCCAGCAGCCCGCTAGCGGGAGGGCCGGAGTACTTC. It codes for CASSPLAGGPEYF. The chain joins TRBV7-2 to TRBJ2-5, with TRBD2 matching 12 bases. This CDR3 has 13 amino acids. Trimming at V came to 5 bases and at J to 12 bases, leaving 7 bases not matched to a gene. Germline CDR1 SGHTA, CDR2 FQGNSA.

The table lists this clonotype with a few counts. The rearrangement uses TRBV28 and TRBJ2-1; 9 bases line up with TRBD2. Germline CDR1 reads MDHEN; CDR2 reads SYDVKM. V lost 5 bases, J lost 8 bases, and 10 bases stayed unmatched. CDR3 length: 15 amino acids. The CDR3 is CASSNLAGGPHEQFF. The DNA of the CDR3 is TGTGCCAGCAGTAATCTGGCGGGAGGGCCCCATGAGCAGTTCTTC. Filled out from reference TRBV28 and TRBJ2-1, the complete variable domain reads DVKVTQSSRYLVKRTGEKVFLECVQDMDHENMFWYRQDPGLGLRLIYFSYDVKMKEKGDIPEGYSVSREKKERFSLILESASTNQTSMYLCASSNLAGGPHEQFFGPGTRLTVL.

This chain links TRBV20-1 with TRBJ2-2; 12 bases match TRBD2. From germline, CDR1 is DFQATT and CDR2 SNEGSKA (reference sequence). The CDR3 has 17 residues. V lost 0 bases, J lost 4 bases, and 6 bases stayed unmatched. The CDR3 is CSARDPSGRAVTGELFF. CDR3 nucleotide sequence: TGCAGTGCTAGAGATCCTAGCGGGAGGGCCGTCACCGGGGAGCTGTTTTTT.

With respect to this clonotype: The junction and the germline gene differ at one end; a read error may be behind it. This sequence joins TRBV15 and TRBJ2-7; D may be TRBD2 (6 bases). This CDR3 is 12 amino acids long. Looked up from germline, CDR1 is LNHNV and CDR2 is YYDKDF (reference sequence). The CDR3 sequence: CATSRKDYGQYF. CDR3 in DNA: TGTGCCACCAGCAGGAAGGACTACGGGCAGTACTTC.